The 10 T cell receptor beta chains below all came from one sample that was sequenced in a study of blood T cell repertoires in COVID-19. Here immunoSEQ multiplex PCR was the method, and the copy in TCRdb shows in-frame clones only, minus some. The profile shows 100,000 to 150,000 clones, around 81% of them singletons. The sequencing input was peripheral blood. The receptors originated from a man aged 40-50 years with active or convalescent COVID-19.

The chain employs TRBV25-1 and TRBJ2-7; TRBD2 matches at 7 bases. There are 14 residues in the CDR3. Looked up from germline, CDR1 is MGHDK and CDR2 is SYGVNS. V gave up 3 bases and J gave up 3 bases; unmatched junction bases: 5. CDR3 sequence reads: CASSEGERDYEQYF. The DNA of the CDR3 is TGTGCCAGCAGTGAGGGCGAGCGGGACTACGAGCAGTACTTC.

The J gene is TRBJ2-1, the V gene TRBV7-3; possibly TRBD2 for D (6 bases). The germline V gene has CDR1 SGHTA and CDR2 FQGTGA. This CDR3 is 17 amino acids long. The V end was cut by 5 bases, the J end by 5 bases, with 22 bases between. The CDR3 DNA reads TGTGCCAGCAGCAAAAGCCCCGGGAGTATGGGGAACAATGAGCAGTTCTTC. Translating gives CASSKSPGSMGNNEQFF.

The chain carries TRBV15 and TRBJ2-7, with 7 bases fitting TRBD1. Germline V gene sequence: CDR1 LNHNV, CDR2 YYDKDF (reference sequence). Losses at the gene ends were 6 bases for V and 3 bases for J; bases not matched to a gene: 5. The CDR3 loop spans 13 amino acids. The CDR3 bases are TGTGCCACCAGACAGGGGCAAAACTACGAGCAGTACTTC. Its translation: CATRQGQNYEQYF.

This clone appeared a single time. For the CDR3, the DNA is TGTGCCAGCAGTCCGACTCCCTACGAGCAGTACTTC. Protein sequence: CASSPTPYEQYF. The rearrangement links TRBV6-2 or TRBV6-3 to TRBJ2-7; D unresolved. V shed 5 bases and J shed 2 bases, with 7 bases lying between them. The length of the CDR3 is 12 residues. Per germline, CDR1 MNHEY and CDR2 SVGEGT.

The genes are TRBV30 and TRBJ2-2, with D possibly TRBD2 on 6 matching bases. Germline V gene sequence: CDR1 GTSNPN, CDR2 SVGIG (reference sequence). V gave up 2 bases and J gave up 1 base, with 8 bases separating them. This CDR3 comprises 14 residues. CDR3 region: CAWSWGGNTGELFF. DNA of the CDR3: TGTGCCTGGAGTTGGGGAGGGAACACCGGGGAGCTGTTTTTT.

This chain uses TRBV2 with TRBJ2-7, with TRBD2 as a possible D gene (5 bases). The CDR3 loop spans 15 amino acids. V was clipped by 8 bases and J by 1 base, with 18 bases between them. Looked up from germline, CDR1 is SNHLY and CDR2 is FYNNEI. CDR3 DNA: TGTGCCAGCCGGAATGAGGGCAGCAGTTCCTACGAGCAGTACTTC. Its protein is CASRNEGSSSYEQYF.

The CDR3 here is CAWSIGTGRRNTEAFF. In DNA, the CDR3 is TGTGCCTGGAGTATCGGGACAGGACGACGGAACACTGAAGCTTTCTTT. The chain recombines TRBV30 with TRBJ1-1, with TRBD1 matching 8 bases. V lost 2 bases, J lost 1 base, and 9 bases stayed unmatched. The CDR3 is made up of 16 amino acids. The V gene's germline CDR1 is GTSNPN and CDR2 SVGIG (reference sequence). Looking up the rest from reference TRBV30 and TRBJ1-1 gives the full variable domain: SQTIHQWPATLVQPVGSPLSLECTVEGTSNPNLYWYRQAAGRGLQLLFYSVGIGQISSEVPQNLSASRPQDRQFILSSKKLLLSDSGFYLCAWSIGTGRRNTEAFFGQGTRLTVV.

The chain employs TRBV10-1 and TRBJ1-1; 7 bases align to TRBD1. The CDR3 totals 13 residues. Trimming at V came to 6 bases and at J to 6 bases, leaving 7 bases not matched to a gene. CDR1 WNHNN and CDR2 SYGVQD come from the germline V gene (reference sequence). CDR3 in amino acids: CASSEDRFAEAFF. CDR3 in DNA: TGCGCCAGCAGCGAGGACAGGTTCGCTGAAGCTTTCTTT.

This sequence joins TRBV5-5 and TRBJ1-1, with 9 bases matching TRBD1. Germline V lookup: CDR1 SGHKS, CDR2 YYEKEE (reference sequence). The CDR3 runs 13 residues. The ends lost 2 bases at V and 4 bases at J; junction bases unmatched: 0. The CDR3 bases are TGTGCCAGCAGCTTACAGGGGGCCACTGAAGCTTTCTTT. Translated, it gives CASSLQGATEAFF.

The gene calls are TRBV7-2 and TRBJ1-3, with D tentatively TRBD1 (5 bases). The CDR3 runs to 16 residues. Trimming cost V 0 bases and J 0 bases, with 9 bases left between them. The germline CDR1 and CDR2 sequences are SGHTA and FQGNSA. The CDR3 protein is CASSLAGRASGNTIYF. For the CDR3, the DNA is TGTGCCAGCAGCTTAGCTGGCAGGGCCTCTGGAAACACCATATATTTT. Supplemented by reference TRBV7-2 and TRBJ1-3, the full variable domain reads GAGVSQSPSNKVTEKGKDVELRCDPISGHTALYWYRQSLGQGLEFLIYFQGNSAPDKSGLPSDRFSAERTGGSVSTLTIQRTQQEDSAVYLCASSLAGRASGNTIYFGEGSWLTVV.